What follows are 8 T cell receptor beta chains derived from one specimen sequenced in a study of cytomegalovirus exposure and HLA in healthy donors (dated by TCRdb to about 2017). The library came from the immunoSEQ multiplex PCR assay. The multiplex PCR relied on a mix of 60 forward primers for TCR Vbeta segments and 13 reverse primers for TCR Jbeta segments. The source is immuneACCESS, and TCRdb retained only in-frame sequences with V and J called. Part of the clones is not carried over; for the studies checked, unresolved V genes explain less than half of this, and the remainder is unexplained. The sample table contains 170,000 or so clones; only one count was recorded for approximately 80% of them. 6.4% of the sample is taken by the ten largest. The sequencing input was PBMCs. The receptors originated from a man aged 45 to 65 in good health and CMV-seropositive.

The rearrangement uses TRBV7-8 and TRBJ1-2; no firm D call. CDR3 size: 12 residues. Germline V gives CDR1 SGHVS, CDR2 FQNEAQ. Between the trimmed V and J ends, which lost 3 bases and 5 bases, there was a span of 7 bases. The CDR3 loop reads CASSFGEYGYTF. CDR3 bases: TGTGCCAGCAGCTTCGGTGAATATGGCTACACCTTC.

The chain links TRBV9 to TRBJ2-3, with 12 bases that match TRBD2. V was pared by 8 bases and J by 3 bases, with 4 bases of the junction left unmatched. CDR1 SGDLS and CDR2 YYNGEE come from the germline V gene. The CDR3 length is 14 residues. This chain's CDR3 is CASTSGGPTDTQYF. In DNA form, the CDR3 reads TGTGCCAGTACTAGCGGGGGGCCGACAGATACGCAGTATTTT.

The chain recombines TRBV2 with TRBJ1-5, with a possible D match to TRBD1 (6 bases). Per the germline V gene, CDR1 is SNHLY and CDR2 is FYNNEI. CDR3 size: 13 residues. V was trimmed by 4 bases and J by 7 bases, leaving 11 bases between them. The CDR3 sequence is CASSAQGNQPQHF. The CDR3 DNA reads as TGTGCCAGCAGTGCTCAGGGGAACCAGCCCCAGCATTTT.

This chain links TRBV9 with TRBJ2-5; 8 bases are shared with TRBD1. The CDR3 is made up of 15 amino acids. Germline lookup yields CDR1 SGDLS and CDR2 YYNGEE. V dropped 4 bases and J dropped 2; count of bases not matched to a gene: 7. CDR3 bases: TGTGCCAGCAGCCCTCGGGACAGGTCTCAAGAGACCCAGTACTTC. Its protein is CASSPRDRSQETQYF.

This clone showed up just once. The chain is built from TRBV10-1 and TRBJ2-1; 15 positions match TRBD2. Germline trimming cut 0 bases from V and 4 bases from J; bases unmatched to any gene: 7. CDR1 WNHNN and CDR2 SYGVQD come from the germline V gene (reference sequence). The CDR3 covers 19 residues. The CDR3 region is CASSESRGLAGGQYNEQFF. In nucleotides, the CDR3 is TGCGCCAGCAGTGAGTCGAGGGGACTAGCGGGAGGCCAATACAATGAGCAGTTCTTC.

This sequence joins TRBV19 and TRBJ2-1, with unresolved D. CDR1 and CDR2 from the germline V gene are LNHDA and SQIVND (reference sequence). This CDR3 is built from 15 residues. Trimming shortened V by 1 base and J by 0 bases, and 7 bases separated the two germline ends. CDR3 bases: TGTGCCAGTAGTATAGGCGGCAACTCCTACAATGAGCAGTTCTTC. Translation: CASSIGGNSYNEQFF.

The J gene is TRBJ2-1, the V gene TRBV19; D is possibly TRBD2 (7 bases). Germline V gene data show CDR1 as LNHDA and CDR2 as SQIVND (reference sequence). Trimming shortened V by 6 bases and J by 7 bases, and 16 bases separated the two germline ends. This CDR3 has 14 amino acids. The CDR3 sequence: CASRGGASGNEQFF. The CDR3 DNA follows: TGTGCCAGTAGGGGGGGGGCCAGCGGGAATGAGCAGTTCTTC.

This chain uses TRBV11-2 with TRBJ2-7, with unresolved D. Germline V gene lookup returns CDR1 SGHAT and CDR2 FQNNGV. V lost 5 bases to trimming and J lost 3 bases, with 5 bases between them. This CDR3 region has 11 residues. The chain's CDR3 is CASSLYYEQYF. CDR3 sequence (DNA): TGTGCCAGCAGCCTATACTACGAGCAGTACTTC.